These 31 T cell receptor beta chains originate from one sample sequenced in a study of blood T cell repertoires in COVID-19. TCRdb's table, derived via immunoSEQ multiplex PCR, lists solely in-frame clones and lacks some. The sample yields 110,000 or so clones, about 87% seen once. Sample: peripheral blood. The receptors derive from a woman aged 50 to 60 with acute or convalescent COVID-19.

This clone has just one count. This rearrangement joins TRBV5-1 to TRBJ1-5; the D gene is possibly TRBD1 (6 bases). The CDR3 is 15 amino acids. V lost 7 bases to trimming and J lost 4 bases, with 18 bases between them. Germline CDR1 and CDR2: SGHRS and YFSETQ. The CDR3 coding sequence is TGCGCCAGCCGTCCGGGACAAAGTAATAATCAGCCCCAGCATTTT. Its translation is CASRPGQSNNQPQHF.

A remark on this clone: In the same sample, other DNA sequences code for this CDR3. The chain links TRBV18 to TRBJ1-1; 8 bases map to TRBD1. V dropped 3 bases and J dropped 1; count of bases not matched to a gene: 1. CDR1 is KGHSH and CDR2 is LQKENI in the germline V gene. The CDR3 is 14 amino acids. The CDR3 is CASSPGQGNTEAFF. The CDR3 DNA reads TGTGCCAGCTCACCCGGACAGGGGAACACTGAAGCTTTCTTT. Drawing the rest from reference TRBV18 and TRBJ1-1, the complete variable domain is NAGVMQNPRHLVRRRGQEARLRCSPMKGHSHVYWYRQLPEEGLKFMVYLQKENIIDESGMPKERFSAEFPKEGPSILRIQQVVRGDSAAYFCASSPGQGNTEAFFGQGTRLTVV.

The chain combines TRBV4-1 with TRBJ1-2, with TRBD1 matching over 7 bases. The junction had 9 bases not matched to a gene; V was cut back by 0 bases and J by 2 bases. From germline, CDR1 is MGHRA and CDR2 YSYEKL. CDR3 size: 17 residues. CDR3 loop: CASSQDLVTGSNYGYTF. In DNA form, the CDR3 reads TGCGCCAGCAGCCAAGATCTTGTGACAGGGAGCAACTATGGCTACACCTTC.

This sequence joins TRBV19 and TRBJ1-2, with D possibly TRBD1 on 5 matching bases. The V gene lost 4 bases and the J gene lost 3 bases, with 21 bases spanning the gap. The CDR3 has 17 amino acids. Germline loops: CDR1 LNHDA, CDR2 SQIVND (reference sequence). The CDR3 region is CASSTLKGRGGHYGYTF. In nucleotides, the CDR3 is TGTGCCAGTAGTACTTTGAAAGGGCGCGGGGGACACTATGGCTACACCTTC.

The rearrangement uses TRBV20-1 and TRBJ1-2, with 7 bases matching TRBD1. CDR1 is DFQATT, CDR2 SNEGSKA, per germline (reference sequence). The V gene end was trimmed by 3 bases and the J gene end by 3 bases; junction bases not matched to a gene: 13. This CDR3 has 16 amino acids. The CDR3 region is CSASRGRQGLDYGYTF. CDR3 in DNA: TGCAGTGCTAGTCGAGGTAGACAGGGCCTCGACTATGGCTACACCTTC.

CDR3 residues: CASREVLLLEQYF. The DNA for the CDR3 is TGTGCCAGCCGGGAGGTCCTGCTCCTGGAGCAGTACTTC. This chain connects TRBV6-5 to TRBJ2-7, with 7 nucleotides matching TRBD2. J lost 7 bases, V lost 8 bases, and 11 bases had no gene match. The germline V gene encodes CDR1 MNHEY and CDR2 SVGAGI. The CDR3 has 13 amino acids.

The CDR3 sequence is CASRQIAGGNTGELFF. The CDR3 nucleotides are TGTGCCAGCCGCCAGATAGCCGGGGGAAACACCGGGGAGCTGTTTTTT. The chain carries TRBV11-2 and TRBJ2-2; possible D gene TRBD2, 6 bases. Trimming left V 8 bases short and J 2 bases short, with 18 bases between. In germline, CDR1 is SGHAT, CDR2 FQNNGV. This CDR3 has 16 amino acids.

The chain is built from TRBV14 and TRBJ2-6; 10 bases are a match to TRBD1. Germline V gives CDR1 SGHDN, CDR2 FVKESK. V gave up 3 bases and J gave up 0 bases; unmatched junction bases: 5. The CDR3 has 18 residues. This chain's CDR3 is CASSQWTGGLSGANVLTF. The CDR3 DNA reads TGTGCCAGCAGCCAGTGGACAGGGGGGCTCTCTGGGGCCAACGTCCTGACTTTC.

V usage is TRBV25-1 and J usage is TRBJ1-6, with 7 bases identical to TRBD1. Germline values: CDR1 MGHDK, CDR2 SYGVNS. J gave up 7 bases and V 4 bases, and 10 bases lay outside the gene matches. The CDR3 length is 16 residues. The chain's CDR3 is CASSGTPTGLNSPLHF. As DNA, the CDR3 is TGTGCCAGCAGTGGAACCCCGACAGGGTTGAATTCACCCCTCCACTTT.

The chain uses TRBV5-4 and TRBJ1-1; D remains unclear. This CDR3 spans 12 amino acids. Trimming removed 4 bases from V and 0 bases from J, with 4 bases in between. Germline values: CDR1 SGHNT, CDR2 YYREEE (reference sequence). Here the CDR3 DNA reads TGTGCCAGCAGCCTTCTGAACACTGAAGCTTTCTTT. Protein: CASSLLNTEAFF.

The chain recombines TRBV5-8 with TRBJ1-1, with TRBD1 matching 7 bases. The CDR3 has 16 residues. In germline, CDR1 is SGHTS, CDR2 YDEGEE. Trimming at V came to 3 bases and at J to 1 base, leaving 9 bases not matched to a gene. The CDR3 bases are TGTGCCAGCAGCTCGATGACAGGGATTTGGAACACTGAAGCTTTCTTT. This gives the protein CASSSMTGIWNTEAFF.

The CDR3, as DNA: TGCGCCAGCAGCCAAGTAGGAGGGCCAGAGACCCAGTACTTC. It codes for CASSQVGGPETQYF. The genes are TRBV4-1 and TRBJ2-5, with a possible D match to TRBD2 (6 bases). Germline V CDR1 and CDR2: MGHRA, YSYEKL. Trimming cost V 1 base and J 4 bases, with 10 bases left between them. The CDR3 is made up of 14 amino acids.

The CDR3 DNA reads as TGTGCCAGCAGCGGGGCAGTTTATAATTCACCCCTCCACTTT. This sequence encodes CASSGAVYNSPLHF. V gene TRBV9 combines with J gene TRBJ1-6; D is uncertain. The CDR3 sequence is 14 residues long. With 3 bases removed from V and 4 bases from J, the gap between germline ends came to 8 bases. Germline V gene sequence: CDR1 SGDLS, CDR2 YYNGEE. Full variable domain (outside the CDR3, taken from reference TRBV9 and TRBJ1-6): DSGVTQTPKHLITATGQRVTLRCSPRSGDLSVYWYQQSLDQGLQFLIQYYNGEERAKGNILERFSAQQFPDLHSELNLSSLELGDSALYFCASSGAVYNSPLHFGNGTRLTVT.

The count of this clone is one. V usage is TRBV6-6 and J usage is TRBJ1-1; 8 bases fit TRBD1. The germline V gene encodes CDR1 MNHNY and CDR2 SVGAGI (reference sequence). Losses at the gene ends were 6 bases for V and 4 bases for J; bases not matched to a gene: 10. The CDR3 has 15 residues. The CDR3 coding sequence is TGTGCCAGCAGAGGGCAAGGACAGGGTGGCACTGAAGCTTTCTTT. Amino acids: CASRGQGQGGTEAFF.

The chain couples TRBV28 to TRBJ1-5; weak D call: TRBD1 (5 bases). Germline V gives CDR1 MDHEN, CDR2 SYDVKM. This CDR3 contains 15 residues. The V gene lost 3 bases and the J gene lost 0 bases, with 9 bases spanning the gap. The CDR3: CASSFEGVSNQPQHF. Written as DNA, the CDR3 is TGTGCCAGCAGTTTTGAAGGGGTTAGCAATCAGCCCCAGCATTTT.

The chain couples TRBV9 to TRBJ1-6; TRBD1 aligns across 9 bases. Germline-derived CDR1 and CDR2 are SGDLS and YYNGEE. Germline trimming cut 3 bases from V and 8 bases from J; bases unmatched to any gene: 3. CDR3 length: 14 amino acids. The CDR3 DNA reads as TGTGCCAGCAGCGCCCGGGACAGGGATTCACCCCTCCACTTT. It codes for CASSARDRDSPLHF.

V gene TRBV28 combines with J gene TRBJ1-5; D gene ambiguous. With 6 bases removed from V and 6 bases from J, the gap between germline ends came to 18 bases. This CDR3 comprises 15 residues. Per germline, CDR1 MDHEN and CDR2 SYDVKM. As DNA, the CDR3 is TGTGCCAGCAGCCAATTAGGAGGTGCTGGTCAGCCCCAGCATTTT. Amino acids: CASSQLGGAGQPQHF.

This chain joins TRBV27 and TRBJ2-1; 9 bases agree with TRBD2. Germline CDR1 reads MNHEY; CDR2 reads SMNVEV (reference sequence). The CDR3 contains 14 residues. V gave up 5 bases and J gave up 7 bases; unmatched junction bases: 6. CDR3 DNA sequence: TGTGCCAGCAGTCCCCGGACTAGCGTGAATGAGCAGTTCTTC. Protein product: CASSPRTSVNEQFF.

The chain links TRBV3-1 (or the pseudogene TRBV3-2) to TRBJ1-1, with no clear D. The CDR3 sequence is 12 residues long. The germline CDR1 and CDR2 sequences are LGHDT and YNNKEL (reference sequence). V lost 8 bases and J 3 bases, leaving 10 bases between the germline ends. Here the CDR3 DNA reads TGTGCCAGCTCGACGGGATACACTGAAGCTTTCTTT. Protein: CASSTGYTEAFF.

The chain recombines TRBV4-1 with TRBJ1-4; 7 nucleotides agree with TRBD1. CDR3 length: 16 residues. V lost 3 bases to trimming and J lost 4 bases; unmatched junction nucleotides: 8. The germline gives CDR1 MGHRA, CDR2 YSYEKL. The CDR3 nucleotides are TGCGCCAGCAGCCACACCCCGACAGGGATTAATGAAAAACTGTTTTTT. Protein product: CASSHTPTGINEKLFF.

This chain links TRBV18 with TRBJ1-3; 8 bases line up with TRBD1. With V trimmed by 2 bases and J by 3 bases, 6 bases remained unmatched. Germline CDR1 is KGHSH and CDR2 is LQKENI. This CDR3 has 16 residues. The DNA of the CDR3 is TGTGCCAGCTCACCATTACAGGGGGTCTATGGAAACACCATATATTTT. As protein: CASSPLQGVYGNTIYF.

The gene calls are TRBV24-1 and TRBJ2-5; D possibly corresponds to TRBD2 (6 bases). V was cut by 5 bases and J by 5 bases, with 20 bases left in between. Germline V lookup: CDR1 KGHDR, CDR2 SFDVKD. This CDR3 region has 16 residues. CDR3 sequence reads: CATSGEATTGRETQYF. In DNA form, the CDR3 reads TGTGCCACCAGTGGAGAAGCCACAACTGGGAGGGAGACCCAGTACTTC.

In the case of this clone: The germline gene is not matched at one end of the junction; a read error may be the cause. The chain couples TRBV3-1 (or the pseudogene TRBV3-2) to TRBJ2-3; 9 bases align to TRBD2. Per germline, CDR1 LGHDT and CDR2 YNNKEL (reference sequence). The CDR3 is 19 residues long. CDR3 DNA: TGTGCCAGCAGCCAACTACTAGCGGGTACCCAGTTGATTTCCGTGGGCGTCCCTTTT. Amino acid sequence: CASSQLLAGTQLISVGVPF.

V gene TRBV28 combines with J gene TRBJ1-1; the D is unclear. V gave up 1 base and J gave up 1 base, with 10 bases separating them. Germline V gives CDR1 MDHEN, CDR2 SYDVKM. The CDR3 loop spans 15 amino acids. The CDR3 region is CASSLFSGSNTEAFF. The CDR3 nucleotides are TGTGCCAGCAGTTTATTCAGCGGGTCGAACACTGAAGCTTTCTTT.

The chain links TRBV6-5 to TRBJ2-1; D is possibly TRBD2 (5 bases). Germline V gene data show CDR1 as MNHEY and CDR2 as SVGAGI. The CDR3 is 14 amino acids. V was trimmed by 6 bases and J by 4 bases, leaving 13 bases between them. The CDR3 DNA follows: TGTGCCAGCAGCGAGGAGGATGTTTACAATGAGCAGTTCTTC. Its protein product is CASSEEDVYNEQFF.

The genes are TRBV27 and TRBJ2-1, with D perhaps TRBD2 (5 bases). Germline V lookup: CDR1 MNHEY, CDR2 SMNVEV (reference sequence). V dropped 8 bases and J dropped 3 bases, with 11 bases sitting between them. This CDR3 region has 13 residues. The CDR3 spells CASGRTYYNEQFF. DNA for the CDR3: TGTGCCAGCGGTCGGACTTACTACAATGAGCAGTTCTTC.

The chain combines TRBV14 with TRBJ1-6; D not resolved. Between the trimmed V and J ends, which lost 2 bases and 2 bases, there was a span of 10 bases. CDR3 length equals 16 residues. Germline CDR1 is SGHDN and CDR2 is FVKESK. The CDR3: CASSQQRVPYNSPLHF. Written as DNA, the CDR3 is TGTGCCAGCAGCCAACAACGAGTTCCCTATAATTCACCCCTCCACTTT.

This clone has a single count. This chain connects TRBV30 to TRBJ2-1, with D tentatively TRBD1 (6 bases). From germline, CDR1 is GTSNPN and CDR2 SVGIG (reference sequence). Trimming cost V 6 bases and J 15 bases, with 24 bases left between them. The CDR3 has 13 residues. The CDR3 reads CACPGLQGPLPFF. The CDR3 bases are TGTGCCTGTCCCGGGTTACAGGGTCCTTTACCGTTCTTC.

The chain is built from TRBV24-1 and TRBJ1-2; 8 positions agree with TRBD1. V shed 11 bases, J shed 4 bases, and the junction held 8 bases outside the gene matches. CDR1 is KGHDR and CDR2 is SFDVKD in the germline V gene. The CDR3 totals 13 residues. The DNA of the CDR3 is TGTGCCATCCAAGGACAGGGTAGCTATGGCTACACCTTC. Amino acids: CAIQGQGSYGYTF.

The chain couples TRBV28 to TRBJ2-3, with 8 bases matching TRBD2. The CDR3 is 15 amino acids. Germline loops: CDR1 MDHEN, CDR2 SYDVKM. J lost 3 bases, V lost 5 bases, and 7 bases had no gene match. The CDR3 DNA is TGTGCCAGCAGTCCTCACACTAGCGGAACAGATACGCAGTATTTT. Translated, it gives CASSPHTSGTDTQYF.

The CDR3 nucleotides are TGTGCCAGTAGTAAAATTAGCGGAAACATTCAGTACTTC. Translation: CASSKISGNIQYF. The chain has TRBV19 and TRBJ2-4, with D perhaps matching TRBD2 (6 bases). The germline V gene has CDR1 LNHDA and CDR2 SQIVND (reference sequence). The CDR3 has 13 residues. Trimming cost V 4 bases and J 6 bases, with 10 bases left between them.